One and the same sample provided the 2 T cell receptor beta chains below, sequenced in a study of lymphopenia after photon versus proton radiotherapy. Here immunoSEQ multiplex PCR was the method, and the copy in TCRdb shows in-frame clones only, minus some. The sample holds 50,000 to 75,000 clones, 75% to 90% seen once. This material consisted of peripheral blood, taken from a patient treated with photon-based radiotherapy. The receptors were sampled from a middle-aged man with gastric cancer.

The chain employs TRBV6-6 and TRBJ1-2; 9 bases are shared with TRBD1. The CDR3 length is 15 residues. V lost 5 bases to trimming and J lost 8 bases; unmatched junction nucleotides: 12. In germline, CDR1 is MNHNY, CDR2 SVGAGI (reference sequence). The DNA for the CDR3 is TGTGCCAGCAGTCCTTCGGGACAGGGCTCAGTGGGCTACACCTTC. It specifies CASSPSGQGSVGYTF.

The chain employs TRBV6-1 and TRBJ1-1; no firm D call. Germline V lookup: CDR1 MNHNS, CDR2 SASEGT. The ends were cut back, 3 bases at V and 3 bases at J, with 8 bases in the middle. CDR3 length: 13 residues. CDR3 amino acids: CASSEYRDTEAFF. The CDR3 nucleotides are TGTGCCAGCAGTGAGTATCGGGACACTGAAGCTTTCTTT.